This TCR beta chain came from a study of T-cell reconstitution after alpha-beta-depleted transplantation in children. In this sample, this clonotype turned up many times. As yet, its antigen is unknown. V gave up 2 bases and J gave up 0 bases, with 4 bases separating them. The germline V gene encodes CDR1 KGHSH and CDR2 LQKENI. This CDR3 contains 13 residues. It was with unique molecular identifiers that the TCRbeta library was prepared. One entry per CDR3 protein results from TCRdb running MiXCR on the PCR reads. The table records around 600,000 distinct CDR3 sequences, 20% to 25% of them present only once. Whole-study findings and limits: After one year, T-cell counts and TCRbeta diversity mostly came from new T cells.

This sequence originates from a boy under three years old who had a stem cell transplant for acute myeloid leukemia, so the T cells may come from the graft donor. The rearrangement joins TRBV18 to TRBJ1-1; no definite D call. The source material was PBMCs, mostly from graft donor cells, sampled 360 days after TCRalphabeta/CD19-depleted stem cell transplant. In DNA, the CDR3 is TGTGCCAGCTCACCATACCTGAACACTGAAGCTTTCTTT. Amino acid sequence: CASSPYLNTEAFF. Complete variable domain (other parts from reference TRBV18 and TRBJ1-1): NAGVMQNPRHLVRRRGQEARLRCSPMKGHSHVYWYRQLPEEGLKFMVYLQKENIIDESGMPKERFSAEFPKEGPSILRIQQVVRGDSAAYFCASSPYLNTEAFFGQGTRLTVV.